These 18 T cell receptor beta chains originate from one sample sequenced in a study of blood T cells in healthy people across ages. With a J-beta primer mix and a sample-barcoded 5' primer, a second PCR ran about 6 to 11 cycles. From the 5' RACE reads, TCRdb called clonotypes with MiXCR, one entry per CDR3 protein. The data hold around 320,000 distinct CDR3 sequences, with roughly 29% observed a single time. Sequenced sample: blood. These TCRs come from a woman aged 65 to 85 in good health.

This clonotype was counted only a few times. The chain carries TRBV18 and TRBJ2-5; perhaps D is TRBD1 or TRBD2 (5 bases each). This CDR3 is built from 17 residues. V lost 1 base, J lost 6 bases, and 21 bases lay in between. Germline CDR1 is KGHSH and CDR2 is LQKENI. CDR3 nucleotides: TGTGCCAGCTCACCACTTGGGACCGGCCTCTCCGGGAAGACCCAGTACTTC. Its translation is CASSPLGTGLSGKTQYF.

Concerning this clonotype: One end of the junction is discordant with germline, which a read error may explain. The chain couples TRBV7-9 to TRBJ2-5; TRBD1 aligns across 8 bases. Germline CDR1 SEHNR, CDR2 FQNEAQ (reference sequence). The CDR3 has 18 amino acids. The CDR3 nucleotides are TGTGCCAGCAGCCCAACGAGGACAGGGATTAGGACCGCCGAGACCCAGCACTTC. The encoded protein is CASSPTRTGIRTAETQHF.

J is TRBJ2-1 and V is TRBV11-2, with TRBD2 identical over 13 bases. The J call may be faulty, since TRBJ2-4 better matches the DNA end. This CDR3 is built from 15 residues. Per the germline V gene, CDR1 is SGHAT and CDR2 is FQNNGV. Here the CDR3 DNA reads TGTGCCAGCAGCTCAGGACTAGCGGGGGCCCTCCTTCAGTACTTC. Protein sequence: CASSSGLAGALLQYF.

The chain links TRBV9 to TRBJ2-4; D gene ambiguous. CDR3 length: 13 residues. Looked up from germline, CDR1 is SGDLS and CDR2 is YYNGEE. Trimming took off 6 bases at V and 13 bases at J, with 20 bases between the two ends. Here the CDR3 DNA reads TGTGCCAGCACCTGGGCCCCTACCCATGGCCAGTACTTC. Its protein is CASTWAPTHGQYF. The entire variable domain, with the rest obtained from reference TRBV9 and TRBJ2-4, is as follows: DSGVTQTPKHLITATGQRVTLRCSPRSGDLSVYWYQQSLDQGLQFLIQYYNGEERAKGNILERFSAQQFPDLHSELNLSSLELGDSALYFCASTWAPTHGQYFGAGTRLSVL.

Here the CDR3 DNA reads TGTGCCAGCAGCCCCGGGCGGGGATCGAACACTGAAGCTTTCTTT. It yields the protein CASSPGRGSNTEAFF. The V and J genes are TRBV11-2 and TRBJ1-1, with no clear D. The length of the CDR3 is 15 residues. Germline loops: CDR1 SGHAT, CDR2 FQNNGV. V lost 5 bases to trimming and J lost 1 base, with 14 bases between them.

The chain carries TRBV12-3 or TRBV12-4 and TRBJ2-5; D ambiguous. The CDR3 length is 12 residues. Trimming removed 5 bases from V and 5 bases from J, with 9 bases in between. As DNA, the CDR3 is TGTGCCAGCAGTCGTAGACCGGAGACCCAGTACTTC. Its translation is CASSRRPETQYF.

The V and J genes are TRBV6-1 and TRBJ2-1; TRBD2 aligns across 9 bases. The CDR3 contains 16 residues. The V segment lost 7 bases and the J segment 5 bases; nucleotides outside the gene matches: 12. Germline CDR1 is MNHNS and CDR2 is SASEGT. CDR3 sequence (DNA): TGTGCCAGCACAGGATTGGGACTAGCTGGTCACAATGAGCAGTTCTTC. Residues: CASTGLGLAGHNEQFF.

The chain couples TRBV6-2 or TRBV6-3 to TRBJ2-5, with TRBD2 identical over 7 bases. CDR3 size: 14 residues. Germline V gene sequence: CDR1 MNHEY, CDR2 SVGEGT. V was pared by 2 bases and J by 5 bases, with 5 bases of the junction left unmatched. CDR3 sequence reads: CASSYLSGIETQYF. In DNA, the CDR3 is TGTGCCAGCAGTTACCTGAGCGGGATTGAGACCCAGTACTTC.

This chain links TRBV4-1 with TRBJ2-1; D unclear. Germline CDR1 reads MGHRA; CDR2 reads YSYEKL. The CDR3 consists of 15 residues. Trimming removed 0 bases at V and 0 bases at J, with 6 bases between. CDR3 sequence: CASSQEWSSYNEQFF. In nucleotides, the CDR3 is TGCGCCAGCAGCCAAGAATGGTCCTCCTACAATGAGCAGTTCTTC.

This clonotype was detected a few times. V is TRBV29-1 and J is TRBJ1-2; perhaps TRBD1 as D (6 bases). Germline lookup yields CDR1 SQVTM and CDR2 ANQGSEA. The CDR3 consists of 13 residues. V lost 5 bases and J 5 bases, leaving 15 bases between the germline ends. This CDR3 reads CSVTPGEGYGYTF. The DNA of the CDR3 is TGCAGCGTTACCCCAGGGGAAGGTTATGGCTACACCTTC.

The genes are TRBV20-1 and TRBJ2-3; a weak D match, TRBD2 (6 bases). Germline V gene data show CDR1 as DFQATT and CDR2 as SNEGSKA (reference sequence). V lost 5 bases to trimming and J lost 0 bases, with 15 bases between them. The CDR3 runs 15 residues. The chain's CDR3 is CSAFIADSSTDTQYF. In DNA form, the CDR3 reads TGCAGTGCTTTTATAGCGGATTCTAGCACAGATACGCAGTATTTT.

The J gene is TRBJ2-7, the V gene TRBV6-5; the match to TRBD2 covers 11 bases. The V and J ends lost 5 bases and 5 bases, in that order; junction bases with no gene match: 8. The CDR3 is made up of 15 amino acids. The germline V gene encodes CDR1 MNHEY and CDR2 SVGAGI. The CDR3 here is CASSRTSGRLNEQYV. Here the CDR3 DNA reads TGTGCCAGCAGTAGAACTAGCGGGAGATTAAACGAGCAGTACGTC.

This clonotype was detected only a few times. This chain connects TRBV5-1 to TRBJ2-7; TRBD1 might be the D (6 bases). V dropped 0 bases and J dropped 2 bases, with 12 bases sitting between them. Germline CDR1 and CDR2: SGHRS and YFSETQ. The CDR3 contains 15 residues. Written as DNA, the CDR3 is TGCGCCAGCAGCTTGGCCTCGGACAGTCCCTACGAGCAGTACTTC. Its protein is CASSLASDSPYEQYF.

V usage is TRBV7-9 and J usage is TRBJ2-3, with D possibly being TRBD1 or TRBD2 (5 bases each). V dropped 1 base and J dropped 5 bases, with 19 bases sitting between them. Germline CDR1 is SEHNR and CDR2 is FQNEAQ (reference sequence). The CDR3 sequence is 17 residues long. The CDR3 region is CASSLVGPGPLVDTQYF. In nucleotides, the CDR3 is TGTGCCAGCAGCTTAGTGGGACCGGGACCATTGGTAGATACGCAGTATTTT.

The CDR3 nucleotides are TGTGCCAGCAGGGGACGACTAGAAGGGTACGAGCAGTACTTC. Translation: CASRGRLEGYEQYF. The rearrangement joins TRBV2 to TRBJ2-7; tentative D call: TRBD2 (6 bases). The CDR3 sequence is 14 residues long. The ends were cut back, 6 bases at V and 4 bases at J, with 16 bases in the middle. Germline lookup yields CDR1 SNHLY and CDR2 FYNNEI.

The chain employs TRBV11-2 and TRBJ2-6; D uncertain. CDR3 length: 11 residues. Germline CDR1 reads SGHAT; CDR2 reads FQNNGV. Trimming cost V 5 bases and J 12 bases, with 8 bases left between them. CDR3 region: CASSPLGVLTF. CDR3 in DNA: TGTGCCAGCAGCCCGTTGGGCGTCCTGACTTTC.

The J gene is TRBJ2-7, the V gene TRBV5-1, with D perhaps given as TRBD1 or TRBD2 (5 bases each). The CDR3 spans 14 residues. The V end lost 4 bases, the J end lost 2 bases, and 13 bases lay between the germline ends. CDR1 and CDR2 from the germline V gene are SGHRS and YFSETQ. The CDR3 reads CASSLSGTPYEQYF. In nucleotides, the CDR3 is TGCGCCAGCAGCCTCAGTGGGACCCCCTACGAGCAGTACTTC. Full variable domain (missing parts from reference TRBV5-1 and TRBJ2-7): KAGVTQTPRYLIKTRGQQVTLSCSPISGHRSVSWYQQTPGQGLQFLFEYFSETQRNKGNFPGRFSGRQFSNSRSEMNVSTLELGDSALYLCASSLSGTPYEQYFGPGTRLTVT.

As to this clonotype: One end of the junction does not line up with germline, which may come from a read error. V is TRBV11-2 and J is TRBJ2-5, with 7 positions matching TRBD2. The CDR3 consists of 13 residues. Germline CDR1 and CDR2: SGHAT and FQNNGV. The CDR3 nucleotides are TGTGCCAGCAGCTCAGGACTAGGAGAGGCCCAGTACTTC. Its protein product is CASSSGLGEAQYF.